This T cell receptor beta chain stems from a study of T cells after yellow fever vaccination. Germline loops: CDR1 SGHKS, CDR2 YYEKEE (reference sequence). Trimming stripped 5 bases from V and 6 bases from J, with 21 bases between. The CDR3 extends over 16 amino acids. Template switching with 5'RACE generated the TCR cDNA and added a universal primer site and UMIs. TCRdb processed the 5' RACE reads anew with MiXCR; each CDR3 protein has one entry. The sample has a few hundred thousand distinct CDR3 sequences, under 15% seen once; the top ten hold roughly 0.5%. This clonotype was detected a few times. The antigen remains undetermined. Study observations and caveats: Some clonotypes, a small share, were shared between CD4 and CD8 compartments. The bulk population could contribute abundant contaminating clonotypes to FACS-sorted repertoires.

This chain links TRBV5-5 with TRBJ1-5; possible D gene TRBD1, 5 bases. The sequencing used CD4+ T cells sorted from PBMCs, collected 45 days after the yellow fever booster vaccination. This TCR came from a man aged 25 to 45 who received the YFV17D yellow fever vaccine. The CDR3 DNA follows: TGTGCCAGCAGTTCGGGGGACCATATACCCAGTCAGCCCCAGCATTTT. It yields the protein CASSSGDHIPSQPQHF.